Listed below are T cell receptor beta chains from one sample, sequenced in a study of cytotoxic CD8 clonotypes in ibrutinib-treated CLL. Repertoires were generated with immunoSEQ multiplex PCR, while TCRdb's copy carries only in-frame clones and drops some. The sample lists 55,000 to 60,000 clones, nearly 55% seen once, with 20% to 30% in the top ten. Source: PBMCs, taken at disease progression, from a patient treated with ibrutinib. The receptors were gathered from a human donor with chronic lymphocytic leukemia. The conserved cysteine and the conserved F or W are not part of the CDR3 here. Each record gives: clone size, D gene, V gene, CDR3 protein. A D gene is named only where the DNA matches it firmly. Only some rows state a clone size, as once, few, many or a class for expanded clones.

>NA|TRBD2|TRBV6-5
ASRTSGGAKNIQY
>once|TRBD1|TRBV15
ATSDDRVQPQH
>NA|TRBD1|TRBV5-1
ASSLLQQGALSSSYEQY
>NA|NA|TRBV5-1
ASSLGAYFGSSYEQY
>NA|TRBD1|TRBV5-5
ASSWGQVISGNTIY
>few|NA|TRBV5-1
ASSLAPVTGELF
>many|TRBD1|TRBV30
AWTPGTVSYEQY
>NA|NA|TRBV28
ATADSRTEAF
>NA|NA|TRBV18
ASSPTVHRNTEAF
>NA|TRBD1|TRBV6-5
ASSYRDRGQKLF
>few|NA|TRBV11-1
ASSLSGSYEQY
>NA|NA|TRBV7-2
ASSPRSYEQY
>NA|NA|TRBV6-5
ASSWGRRETQY
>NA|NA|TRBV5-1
ASSLDVGTNIQY
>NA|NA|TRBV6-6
ASSYGEDSPLH
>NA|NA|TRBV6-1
ASSEGQWQGGGYT
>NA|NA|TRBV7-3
ASSFDYTDTQY
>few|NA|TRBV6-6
ASSYTASYEQY
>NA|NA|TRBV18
ASSPPGTNTGELF
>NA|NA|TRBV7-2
ASSIRGGRSSGNTIY
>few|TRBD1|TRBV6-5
ASSWDRTHEQY
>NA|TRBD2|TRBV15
ATSRYSGGANEQF
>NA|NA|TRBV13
ASSLVGHRSNEQY
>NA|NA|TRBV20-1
SAGERDTQY
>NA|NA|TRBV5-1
ASSLTGNTEAF
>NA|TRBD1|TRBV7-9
ASSSGQGIHEQY
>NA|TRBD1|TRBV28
ASRPRQGSTEAF
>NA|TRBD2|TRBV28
ASNLAGVGEQF
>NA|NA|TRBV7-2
ASSKRRERMNTEAF
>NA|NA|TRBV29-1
SVGTGVHEQY
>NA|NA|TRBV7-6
ASSPGAVYGYT
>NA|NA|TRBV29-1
SVDISGYAEAF
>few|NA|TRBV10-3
AISDLDGNYEQY
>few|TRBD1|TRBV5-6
ASSWGQGSYEQY
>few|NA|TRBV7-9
ASSPGHLDGYT
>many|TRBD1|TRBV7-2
ASNRGGLNTEAF